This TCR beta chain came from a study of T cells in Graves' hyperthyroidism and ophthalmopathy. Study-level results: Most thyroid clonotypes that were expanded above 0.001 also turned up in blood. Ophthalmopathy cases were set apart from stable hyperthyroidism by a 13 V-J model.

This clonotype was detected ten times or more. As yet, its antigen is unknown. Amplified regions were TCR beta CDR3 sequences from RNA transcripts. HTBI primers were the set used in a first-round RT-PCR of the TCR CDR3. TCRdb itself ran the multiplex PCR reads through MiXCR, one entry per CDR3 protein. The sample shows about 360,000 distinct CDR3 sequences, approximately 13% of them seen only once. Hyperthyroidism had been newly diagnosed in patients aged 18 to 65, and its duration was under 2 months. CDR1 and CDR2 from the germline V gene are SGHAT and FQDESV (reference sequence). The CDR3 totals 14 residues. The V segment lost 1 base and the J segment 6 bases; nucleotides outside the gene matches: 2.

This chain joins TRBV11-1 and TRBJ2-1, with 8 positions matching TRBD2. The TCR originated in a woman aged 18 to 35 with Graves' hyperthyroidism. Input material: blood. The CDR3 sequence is CASSLEGTSNEQFF. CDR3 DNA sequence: TGTGCCAGCAGCTTAGAGGGGACTAGCAATGAGCAGTTCTTC. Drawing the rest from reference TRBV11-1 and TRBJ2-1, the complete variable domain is EAEVAQSPRYKITEKSQAVAFWCDPISGHATLYWYRQILGQGPELLVQFQDESVVDDSQLPKDRFSAERLKGVDSTLKIQPAELGDSAMYLCASSLEGTSNEQFFGPGTRLTVL.